This T cell receptor beta chain stems from a study of blood T cell repertoires in COVID-19. At the level of the study: Samples representing acute and convalescent COVID-19 were sourced from the United States, Italy and Spain. Sources were T cells, B-cell-depleted T cells, or PBMCs; the material itself was cDNA or gDNA.

As handled by the study authors: Reference gene primer amplification gave estimated nucleated cell counts. Repertoires were generated with immunoSEQ multiplex PCR, while TCRdb's copy carries only in-frame clones and drops some. That table furnishes V, J and clone size, whereas the DNA furnished D and trimming. The sample has approximately 200,000 clones, roughly 81% seen once; the top ten hold about an eighth. In Seattle, patients joined the study during active infection and were tracked longitudinally. Trimming took off 1 base at V and 7 bases at J, with 8 bases between the two ends. CDR3 length equals 13 residues. The germline V gene encodes CDR1 SGHNT and CDR2 YENEEA.

This clonotype originated in a woman older than 75 with COVID-19, enrolled during active disease. The chain uses TRBV11-3 and TRBJ2-1, with D possibly TRBD2 on 5 matching bases. The sequencing sample was made of peripheral blood. CDR3 region: CASSLGPGNEQFF. The CDR3, as DNA: TGTGCCAGCAGCTTAGGTCCGGGGAATGAGCAGTTCTTC.